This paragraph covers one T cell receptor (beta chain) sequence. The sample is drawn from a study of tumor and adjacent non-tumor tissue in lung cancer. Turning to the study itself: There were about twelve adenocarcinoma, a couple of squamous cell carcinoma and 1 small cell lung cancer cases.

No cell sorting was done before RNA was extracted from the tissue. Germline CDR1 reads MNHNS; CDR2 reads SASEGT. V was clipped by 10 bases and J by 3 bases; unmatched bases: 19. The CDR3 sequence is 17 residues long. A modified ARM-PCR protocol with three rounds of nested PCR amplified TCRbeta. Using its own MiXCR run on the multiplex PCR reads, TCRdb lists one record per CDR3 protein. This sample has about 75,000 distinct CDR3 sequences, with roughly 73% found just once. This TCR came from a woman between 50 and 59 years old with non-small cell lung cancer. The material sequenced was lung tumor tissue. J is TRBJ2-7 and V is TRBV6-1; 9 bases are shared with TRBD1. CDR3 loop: CATNGTGTGLSNYEQYF. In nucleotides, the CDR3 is TGTGCCACCAATGGAACCGGGACAGGGCTCTCGAACTACGAGCAGTACTTC.